This T cell receptor beta chain was observed in a study of shared clonotypes between healthy human individuals. Germline V gene data show CDR1 as MDHEN and CDR2 as SYDVKM. This CDR3 contains 14 residues. The V end lost 8 bases, the J end lost 7 bases, and 21 bases lay between the germline ends. The assay was immunoSEQ multiplex PCR, and TCRdb's table has in-frame clones only and misses some. The top ten hold about 0.057% of the sample, which has roughly 650,000 clones, about 97% seen once. J is TRBJ2-7 and V is TRBV28; the D is unclear. The sample comprised naive CD4+ T cells sorted from blood. Subset indicated: CD45RA+ positively selected. This receptor was taken from a woman aged 25-40 years in good health. The CDR3 coding sequence is TGTGCCAGCGCCCCCCCGGTAGCCTCTTGGGAGCAGTACTTC. Amino acids: CASAPPVASWEQYF.